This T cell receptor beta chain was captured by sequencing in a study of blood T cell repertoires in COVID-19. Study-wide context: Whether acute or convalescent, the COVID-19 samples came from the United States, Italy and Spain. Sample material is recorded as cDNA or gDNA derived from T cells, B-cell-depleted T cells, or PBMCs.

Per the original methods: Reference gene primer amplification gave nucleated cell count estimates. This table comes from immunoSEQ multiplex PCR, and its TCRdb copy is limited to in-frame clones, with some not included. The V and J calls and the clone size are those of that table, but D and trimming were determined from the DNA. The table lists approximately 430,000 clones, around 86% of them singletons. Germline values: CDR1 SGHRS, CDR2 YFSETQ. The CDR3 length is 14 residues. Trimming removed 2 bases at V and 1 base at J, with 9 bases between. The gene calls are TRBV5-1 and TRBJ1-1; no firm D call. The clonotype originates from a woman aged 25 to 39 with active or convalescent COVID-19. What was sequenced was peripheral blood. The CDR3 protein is CASSFMDWNTEAFF. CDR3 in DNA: TGCGCCAGCAGCTTCATGGACTGGAACACTGAAGCTTTCTTT.